This TCR beta chain was identified in a study of cytomegalovirus exposure and HLA in healthy donors. Study conclusions and caveats: Presence/absence results assume similar sequencing depth per donor, which may not hold. In a later analysis, at a false discovery rate of 0.05, 15,000 to 20,000 TCR beta sequences matched HLA alleles. Listed as cytomegalovirus-associated were 164 TCR beta chains.

This clone was counted a few times. Its cognate antigen is unknown. The PCR made use of 60 Vbeta and 13 Jbeta primers. The assay was immunoSEQ multiplex PCR, and TCRdb's table has in-frame clones only and misses some. The table has 150,000 to 200,000 clones, more than 75% seen once; the top ten hold approximately 1.4%. The CDR3 is 16 residues long. Germline CDR1 reads LNHDA; CDR2 reads SQIVND (reference sequence). With V trimmed by 5 bases and J by 3 bases, 9 bases remained unmatched. This TCR derives from a girl under 18 in good health and CMV-seropositive. This rearrangement joins TRBV19 to TRBJ1-5; 8 nucleotides match TRBD1. The specimen sequenced was PBMCs. CDR3 sequence (DNA): TGTGCCAGTAGTCAGAGTGGGACAGGCATCAATCAGCCCCAGCATTTT. This gives the protein CASSQSGTGINQPQHF.